This TCR beta chain originates from a study of resident and recirculating memory T cells in vitiligo. Study-level background: Epidermis came from shave biopsies of lesional and nonlesional sites, plus PBMCs. No cells were sorted; samples were homogenized just before genomic DNA extraction.

Measured with immunoSEQ multiplex PCR; TCRdb has only the in-frame clones, and not every one. The sample carries around 70,000 clones, roughly nine tenths recorded once. Germline V gives CDR1 SEHNR, CDR2 FQNEAQ (reference sequence). J gave up 7 bases and V 5 bases, and 15 bases lay outside the gene matches. This CDR3 is 17 amino acids long. The receptor was derived from a male donor with vitiligo. What was sequenced was blood. The gene calls are TRBV7-9 and TRBJ2-1, with 9 bases lining up with TRBD2. CDR3 nucleotides: TGTGCCAGCAGCCCATCTTGGATTAGCGGGGGTTGGAATGAGCAGTTCTTC. This gives the protein CASSPSWISGGWNEQFF.